One sample yielded the 10 T cell receptor beta chains listed below, sequenced in a study of T cells in localized non-small cell lung cancer. The data were produced by immunoSEQ multiplex PCR, yet TCRdb's version contains in-frame clones alone and is incomplete. The profile shows about 25,000 clones, about 87% of them singletons. The sequenced sample was peripheral blood mononuclear cells, obtained before any cancer treatment. These receptors all come from a woman aged 35-75 years with stage III lung adenocarcinoma.

Comments on this clone: A much larger clone lies a single base off, so this may be a read error. The sample has other DNA sequences that encode this CDR3 too. The chain's CDR3 is CASSVEAGSSYEQYF. The CDR3 DNA follows: TGTGCCAGCAGCGTAGAGGCGGGGAGCTCCTACGAGCAGTACTTC. The chain has TRBV9 and TRBJ2-7; D might be TRBD2 (6 bases). The CDR3 spans 15 residues. The V end lost 0 bases, the J end lost 0 bases, and 10 bases lay between the germline ends. Germline V lookup: CDR1 SGDLS, CDR2 YYNGEE.

This chain uses TRBV11-2 with TRBJ2-3; 10 bases are a match to TRBD1. Unmatched junction bases numbered 13, after V lost 1 base and J lost 6 bases. The CDR3 length is 18 residues. Germline CDR1 and CDR2: SGHAT and FQNNGV. The CDR3 is CASSLALPTGGSPDTQYF. CDR3 nucleotide sequence: TGTGCCAGCAGCTTAGCGCTACCGACAGGGGGCTCCCCCGATACGCAGTATTTT. The whole variable domain, filled in from reference TRBV11-2 and TRBJ2-3, reads EAGVAQSPRYKIIEKRQSVAFWCNPISGHATLYWYQQILGQGPKLLIQFQNNGVVDDSQLPKDRFSAERLKGVDSTLKIQPAKLEDSAVYLCASSLALPTGGSPDTQYFGPGTRLTVL.

J is TRBJ1-4 and V is TRBV4-3; D unresolved. Trimming shortened V by 0 bases and J by 4 bases, and 12 bases separated the two germline ends. Germline values: CDR1 LGHNA, CDR2 YSLEER. The CDR3 is 16 amino acids. The CDR3 coding sequence is TGCGCCAGCAGCCAAGATCTCCTGGCCTTTAATGAAAAACTGTTTTTT. It is translated as CASSQDLLAFNEKLFF.

The table lists this clone with a few counts. The chain joins TRBV5-4 to TRBJ1-2, with 7 bases lining up with TRBD1. This CDR3 is 14 amino acids long. Trimming at V came to 4 bases and at J to 2 bases, leaving 5 bases not matched to a gene. Germline CDR1 and CDR2: SGHNT and YYREEE (reference sequence). Written as DNA, the CDR3 is TGTGCCAGCAGCCTGACAGGGAGAAACTATGGCTACACCTTC. Its translation: CASSLTGRNYGYTF.

This clone has just one count. V gene TRBV5-4 combines with J gene TRBJ2-1; 9 bases are a match to TRBD2. Germline CDR1 reads SGHNT; CDR2 reads YYREEE (reference sequence). V was clipped by 4 bases and J by 6 bases; unmatched bases: 17. The CDR3 contains 18 residues. The CDR3 coding sequence is TGTGCCAGCAGCCCCAACTATGGCCGCGGGGGGGCCGGCAATGAGCAGTTCTTC. It is translated as CASSPNYGRGGAGNEQFF. The full variable domain, in which reference TRBV5-4 and TRBJ2-1 provide the parts outside the CDR3, is ETGVTQSPTHLIKTRGQQVTLRCSSQSGHNTVSWYQQALGQGPQFIFQYYREEENGRGNFPPRFSGLQFPNYSSELNVNALELDDSALYLCASSPNYGRGGAGNEQFFGPGTRLTVL.

This chain joins TRBV7-2 and TRBJ1-5; a weak D match, TRBD1 (5 bases). In germline, CDR1 is SGHTA, CDR2 FQGNSA. There are 13 residues in the CDR3. V was shortened by 4 bases and J by 6 bases, with 10 bases between the two germline ends. CDR3 region: CASSYRGGQPQHF. In DNA form, the CDR3 reads TGTGCCAGCAGCTATCGGGGGGGTCAGCCCCAGCATTTT.

The chain is built from TRBV28 and TRBJ2-7; D call uncertain. CDR1 MDHEN and CDR2 SYDVKM come from the germline V gene. The CDR3 runs to 13 residues. V gave up 1 base and J gave up 1 base, with 5 bases separating them. Here the CDR3 DNA reads TGTGCCAGCAGTTTATCTAATTCCTACGAGCAGTACTTC. Translating gives CASSLSNSYEQYF. The variable domain in full, completed from reference TRBV28 and TRBJ2-7, reads DVKVTQSSRYLVKRTGEKVFLECVQDMDHENMFWYRQDPGLGLRLIYFSYDVKMKEKGDIPEGYSVSREKKERFSLILESASTNQTSMYLCASSLSNSYEQYFGPGTRLTVT.

CDR3 nucleotides: TGTGCCATCAGTGCAGGGGATAATCAGCCCCAGCATTTT. The encoded protein is CAISAGDNQPQHF. V usage is TRBV10-3 and J usage is TRBJ1-5; tentative D call: TRBD1 (6 bases). V shed 4 bases and J shed 4 bases, with 8 bases lying between them. This CDR3 comprises 13 residues. Germline assignment: CDR1 ENHRY and CDR2 SYGVKD.

V and J are TRBV5-8 and TRBJ2-7; D call uncertain. Trimming took 4 bases from V and 3 from J, leaving 20 bases between them. CDR3 length: 16 residues. Germline V CDR1 and CDR2: SGHTS, YDEGEE. The CDR3 spells CASSPRISTSYYEQYF. CDR3 DNA sequence: TGTGCCAGCAGCCCGAGGATCTCTACAAGCTACTACGAGCAGTACTTC.

The CDR3: CATRHRGGADTQYF. In DNA form, the CDR3 reads TGTGCCACCCGTCATCGGGGGGGCGCAGATACGCAGTATTTT. The rearrangement uses TRBV15 and TRBJ2-3; 8 bases agree with TRBD2. V lost 8 bases, J lost 4 bases, and 8 bases stayed unmatched. Germline V gene data show CDR1 as LNHNV and CDR2 as YYDKDF (reference sequence). The CDR3 is 14 residues long.